These T cell receptor beta chains were read from a single sample in a study of cytomegalovirus exposure and HLA in healthy donors. The method was immunoSEQ multiplex PCR; TCRdb's version includes in-frame clones alone and lacks a portion of them. The sample gives over 95,000 clones, around three quarters of which show up once; less than 3.5% is in the top ten. The sequencing input was PBMCs. The receptors originated from a female donor in good health and CMV-seronegative. CDR3s include the opening cysteine and the closing phenylalanine or tryptophan. Each record gives: clone size, J gene, V gene, D gene, CDR3 protein, CDR3 DNA. D genes are given only for firm matches. Some rows mark clone size as missing; the rest say once, few, many or name a class of expanded clone.

. TRBJ2-7 TRBV9 . CASSVNSHEQYF TGTGCCAGCAGCGTCAACTCCCACGAGCAGTACTTC
. TRBJ1-6 TRBV30 . CAWSSQVRSLNSPLHF TGTGCCTGGAGTTCACAGGTTAGGAGCCTCAATTCACCCCTCCACTTT
once TRBJ1-6 TRBV2 . CASKNLEQGANSPLHF TGTGCCAGCAAGAATCTAGAGCAGGGTGCCAATTCACCCCTCCACTTT
. TRBJ2-1 TRBV7-8 . CASSLGRLANEQFF TGTGCCAGCAGCTTAGGGCGGCTAGCCAATGAGCAGTTCTTC
. TRBJ2-7 TRBV7-6 TRBD1 CASSSFTGTGPFWQYF TGTGCCAGCAGCTCCTTCACCGGGACAGGCCCCTTTTGGCAGTACTTC
once TRBJ2-7 TRBV4-1 TRBD1 CASSQDRTGVDEQYF TGCGCCAGCAGCCAAGATCGGACAGGGGTCGACGAGCAGTACTTC
. TRBJ2-5 TRBV9 TRBD2 CASSVASGGQETQYF TGTGCCAGCAGCGTAGCTAGCGGGGGGCAAGAGACCCAGTACTTC
. TRBJ2-3 TRBV5-1 . CASSLGSSTDTQYF TGCGCCAGCAGCCTAGGAAGCAGCACAGATACGCAGTATTTT
few TRBJ1-5 TRBV6-6 . CASGGFTGGINQPQHF TGTGCCAGCGGAGGTTTCACCGGCGGAATCAATCAGCCCCAGCATTTT
few TRBJ1-1 TRBV6-1 TRBD1 CASGTGNTEAFF TGTGCCAGCGGGACAGGGAACACTGAAGCTTTCTTT
. TRBJ1-1 TRBV16 TRBD1 CASSHRETGDLRAAFF TGTGCCAGCAGCCACCGAGAGACAGGGGACCTCCGTGCAGCTTTCTTT
. TRBJ1-6 TRBV30 . CAWSEAVLNSPLHF TGTGCCTGGAGTGAGGCGGTGCTTAATTCACCCCTCCACTTT
. TRBJ1-2 TRBV15 TRBD1 CATAGTGGYGYTF TGTGCCACGGCCGGGACAGGGGGCTATGGCTACACCTTC
. TRBJ1-1 TRBV6-6 . CASSYPEGDTEAFF TGTGCCAGCAGTTACCCCGAGGGGGACACTGAAGCTTTCTTT
. TRBJ1-6 TRBV27 TRBD1 CASRYTGTGRSPLHF TGTGCCAGCAGATATACCGGGACAGGGAGATCACCCCTCCACTTT
once TRBJ1-5 TRBV6-4 . CASSRTANQPQHF TGTGCCAGCAGTAGGACAGCAAATCAGCCCCAGCATTTT
. TRBJ2-5 TRBV23-1 . CASRADRVQETQYF TGCGCCAGCAGAGCGGATAGAGTCCAAGAGACCCAGTACTTC
. TRBJ2-5 TRBV29-1 TRBD2 CSVVPLAGKETQYF TGCAGCGTTGTCCCCCTAGCGGGGAAAGAGACCCAGTACTTC
. TRBJ2-5 TRBV6-1 . CASSEAGGGKTQYF TGTGCCAGCAGTGAAGCCGGGGGTGGAAAGACCCAGTACTTC
few TRBJ2-5 TRBV5-4 TRBD1 CASSWATGQETQYF TGTGCCAGCAGCTGGGCGACAGGGCAAGAGACCCAGTACTTC
. TRBJ2-7 TRBV27 . CASSGAGTVSYEQYF TGTGCCAGCAGTGGGGCGGGGACGGTCTCCTACGAGCAGTACTTC
. TRBJ2-7 TRBV5-6 . CASSLGRYYEQYF TGTGCCAGCAGCCTTGGGAGATACTACGAGCAGTACTTC
. TRBJ2-6 TRBV6-1 . CASSEKREWGRSGANVLTF TGTGCCAGCAGTGAAAAAAGGGAGTGGGGAAGGTCTGGGGCCAACGTCCTGACTTTC
once TRBJ1-1 TRBV7-6 TRBD1 CASSSYRGPGTEAFF TGTGCCAGCAGCTCGTACAGGGGGCCGGGCACTGAAGCTTTCTTT
once TRBJ2-7 TRBV6-6 TRBD1 CASSLSGTALVAEQYF TGTGCCAGCAGTTTATCTGGGACAGCTTTAGTCGCCGAGCAGTACTTC
. TRBJ1-1 TRBV2 . CASRAGGGLTEAFF TGTGCCAGCAGAGCTGGGGGGGGGTTGACTGAAGCTTTCTTT
. TRBJ2-7 TRBV5-5 TRBD1 CASIGTVSSYEQYF TGTGCCAGCATCGGGACAGTTAGCTCCTACGAGCAGTACTTC
. TRBJ1-1 TRBV6-1 . CASQVGGSEAFF TGTGCCAGCCAAGTGGGGGGGTCTGAAGCTTTCTTT